The present TCR beta chain was sequenced within a study of a mutant IDH1 vaccine in newly diagnosed glioma. Study context: Treated patients showed a male proportion of approximately 62%, a female proportion of 37.5%, and a mean age of 40.4 years.

The V end was cut by 6 bases, the J end by 8 bases, with 22 bases between. CDR1 is MNHNY and CDR2 is SVGAGI in the germline V gene (reference sequence). CDR3 size: 15 residues. Specified time point: week 35, safety follow-up. Vaccination comprised doses that each held 300 ug of mutant IDH1 20-mer peptide, plus topical imiquimod. TCRdb's copy holds only in-frame clones and misses some; the assay was immunoSEQ multiplex PCR. Of tens of thousands of clones listed, roughly 81% are singletons. Concerning this clone itself: Its target is unknown.

The chain recombines TRBV6-6 with TRBJ1-2, with D possibly being TRBD1 (6 bases). Material: PBMCs, obtained from a glioma patient whose treatment included an IDH1 peptide vaccine. This sequence originates from a man between 40 and 49 years old with glioma. The CDR3 DNA is TGTGCCAGCAGATTTATGGGGGGGCGCACAGAAGGCTACACCTTC. Translated: CASRFMGGRTEGYTF.